This T cell receptor (beta chain) comes out of a study of CXCR3-negative and CXCR3-positive naive CD8 T cells. On this clonotype itself: Its specificity is not known.

CDR1 is MDHEN, CDR2 SYDVKM, per germline. There are 14 residues in the CDR3. Each CD8+ T cell subset was flow-sorted in triplicate. Every sort contained 250,000 to 350,000 cells. The CD45RO-CCR7+CD27+CD95- phenotype denoted naive CD8+ T cells. UMI-tagged TRB cDNA libraries were built via 5' RACE. TCRdb reprocessed the 5' RACE reads, keeping one entry per CDR3 protein, no DNA. Listed are fewer than 90,000 distinct CDR3 sequences; 0.6% to 0.7% falls within the top ten. Study-wide results and caveats: CXCR3-expressing naive cells carried TRB CDR3s more hydrophobic than those of CXCR3-negative naive cells.

This chain uses TRBV28 with TRBJ2-7. This clonotype was sampled from a human donor in good health. Some clones in this sample may be carry-over from other donors' samples. Input material: naive CXCR3+ CD8+ T cells from blood. Subset here: CD45RO-CCR7+CD27+CD95- naive CD8+ T cells expressing CXCR3 (TNR3+). This CDR3 reads CASSPIIRSYEQYF.